The T cell receptor beta chain under discussion was sequenced for a study of technical replicates of blood from a few donors. TCRdb keeps only in-frame clones here, not all; method: immunoSEQ multiplex PCR. The profile shows about 73,000 clones, 90% of them singletons. Germline-derived CDR1 and CDR2 are SNHLY and FYNNEI. The J segment lost 8 bases and the V segment lost 7 bases, leaving 6 bases of the junction unmatched. The CDR3 consists of 12 residues. Sequencing was carried out using PBMCs. The chain employs TRBV2 and TRBJ1-2; 8 nucleotides match TRBD1. This receptor was identified in a human donor in good health. Some clones in this sample may be carry-over from other donors' samples. The CDR3 DNA reads TGTGCCAGCACCACAGGGGGGATCGGCTACACCTTC. It yields the protein CASTTGGIGYTF.